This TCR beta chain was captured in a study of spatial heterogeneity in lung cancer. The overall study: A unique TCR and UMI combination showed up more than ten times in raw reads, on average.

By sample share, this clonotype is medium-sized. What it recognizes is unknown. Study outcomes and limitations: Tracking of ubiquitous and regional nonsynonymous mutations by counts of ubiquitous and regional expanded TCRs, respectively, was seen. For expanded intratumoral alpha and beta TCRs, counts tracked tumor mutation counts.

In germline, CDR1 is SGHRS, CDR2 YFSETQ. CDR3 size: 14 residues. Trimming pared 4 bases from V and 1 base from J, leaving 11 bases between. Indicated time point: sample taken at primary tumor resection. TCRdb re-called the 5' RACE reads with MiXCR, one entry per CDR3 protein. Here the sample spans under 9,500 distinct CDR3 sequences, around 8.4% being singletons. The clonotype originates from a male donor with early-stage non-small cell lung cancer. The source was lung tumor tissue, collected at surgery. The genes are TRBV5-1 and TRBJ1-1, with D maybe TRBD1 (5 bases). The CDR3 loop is CASSPAGTNTEAFF. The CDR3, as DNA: TGCGCCAGCAGCCCGGCAGGGACGAACACTGAAGCTTTCTTT.